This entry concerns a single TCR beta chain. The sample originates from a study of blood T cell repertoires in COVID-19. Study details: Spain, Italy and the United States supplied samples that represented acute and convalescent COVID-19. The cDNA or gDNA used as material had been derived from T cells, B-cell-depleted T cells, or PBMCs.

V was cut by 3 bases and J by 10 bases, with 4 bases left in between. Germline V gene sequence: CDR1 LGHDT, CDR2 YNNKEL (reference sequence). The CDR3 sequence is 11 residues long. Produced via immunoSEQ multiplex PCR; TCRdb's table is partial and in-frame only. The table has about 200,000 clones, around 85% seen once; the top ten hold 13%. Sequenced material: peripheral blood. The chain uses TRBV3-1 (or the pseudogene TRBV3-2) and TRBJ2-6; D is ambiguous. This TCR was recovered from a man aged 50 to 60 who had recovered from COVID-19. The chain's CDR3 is CASSHSNVLTF. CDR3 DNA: TGTGCCAGCAGCCATTCAAACGTCCTGACTTTC.